Listed below are T cell receptor beta chains from one sample, sequenced in a study of shared clonotypes between healthy human individuals. Sequenced by immunoSEQ multiplex PCR; TCRdb stores in-frame clones only, minus some. The sample records around 1.5 million clones, 95% to 99% being singletons. Input material: naive CD4+ T cells sorted from blood. Source of these receptors: a man between 25 and 39 years old in good health. CDR3s include the opening cysteine and the closing phenylalanine or tryptophan. Fields, in order: clone size, D gene, J gene, V gene, CDR3 DNA, CDR3 protein. The D gene is left open where the match is weak. Clone size appears in some rows only: once, few, many, or a class for an expanded clone.

- - TRBJ2-7 TRBV7-8 TGTGCCAGCAGAATAAAGGGAAGATGGGTCGGCGAGCAGTACTTC CASRIKGRWVGEQYF
- TRBD1 TRBJ1-5 TRBV6-6 TGTGCCAGCAGTCCCGACAGGGCTTCAAATCAGCCCCAGCATTTT CASSPDRASNQPQHF
- - TRBJ2-7 TRBV9 TGTGCCAGCAGCGTAGAACTAGCTGGAAGCTCCTACGAGCAGTACTTC CASSVELAGSSYEQYF
- - TRBJ1-3 TRBV27 TGTGCCAGCAGTTTCGTGCCAGCCTCTGGAAACACCATATATTTT CASSFVPASGNTIYF
- - TRBJ2-5 TRBV7-2 TGTGCCAGCAGCTTAGCTTTCAAAGGGCAGGGTAAAGGGGAGACCCAGTACTTC CASSLAFKGQGKGETQYF
- - TRBJ1-1 TRBV29-1 TGCAGCGGGGTATGGGGGCCCACTGAAGCTTTCTTT CSGVWGPTEAFF
- - TRBJ2-2 TRBV5-1 TGCGCCAGCTTGGCAGATAACACCGGGGAGCTGTTTTTT CASLADNTGELFF
- - TRBJ1-2 TRBV18 TGTGCCAGCTCACCAACCGCCGCCGTTTATGGCTACACCTTC CASSPTAAVYGYTF
- TRBD1 TRBJ2-5 TRBV23-1 TGCGCCAGCCGGGGGGGACGCCGGGACAGGGGCCGAAGAGTTCAAGAGACCCAGTACTTC CASRGGRRDRGRRVQETQYF
few TRBD2 TRBJ2-1 TRBV18 TGTGCCAGCTCACCCGGACTAGCGGGAGGTGAGCAGTTCTTC CASSPGLAGGEQFF
once - TRBJ2-1 TRBV19 TGTGCCAGTAGTCCTCCGGGACTCAACGCAAGGACGTGGCAGTTCTTC CASSPPGLNARTWQFF
- - TRBJ1-1 TRBV5-1 TGCGCCAGCAGCTTGGCTCGGGGTAACACTGAAGCTTTCTTT CASSLARGNTEAFF
- - TRBJ2-1 TRBV5-6 TGTGCCAGCAGCTTGTTCAGTGAGCAGTTCTTC CASSLFSEQFF
- - TRBJ2-3 TRBV23-1 TGCGCCAGCATATCGTCTCGGGGCACAGATACGCAGTATTTT CASISSRGTDTQYF
once TRBD2 TRBJ2-5 TRBV5-6 TGTGCCAGCAGCTTGGCCATCACTAGCGCCCCGGGGGGGGAGACCCAGTACTTC CASSLAITSAPGGETQYF
- - TRBJ2-3 TRBV15 TGTGCCACCAGCAGATCCACAGATACGCAGTATTTT CATSRSTDTQYF
- TRBD2 TRBJ2-1 TRBV7-8 TGTGCCAGCAGCTTCTGGGGTAGCGGGAGGGACAGATACAATGAGCAGTTCTTC CASSFWGSGRDRYNEQFF
- - TRBJ1-2 TRBV20-1 TGCAGTGCTAGCGGGAACTATGGCTACACCTTC CSASGNYGYTF
- TRBD2 TRBJ2-1 TRBV7-2 TGTGCCAGCAGCTTACTCGGTTGGGTACGACTAGCGGGGGCCACAGAGCAGTTCTTC CASSLLGWVRLAGATEQFF
- - TRBJ2-7 TRBV5-4 TGTGCCAGCAGCTTGGATGGGCTCACCTCTCCTTACGAGCAGTACTTC CASSLDGLTSPYEQYF
- - TRBJ2-7 TRBV30 TGTGCCTGGACCAAACCCCTCCCGCCCAGGGCTACCTACGAGCAGTACTTC CAWTKPLPPRATYEQYF
- - TRBJ2-7 TRBV7-2 TGTGCCAGCAGCCTGAAGGGACTCTTGGTCCACGAGCAGTACTTC CASSLKGLLVHEQYF
- - TRBJ2-1 TRBV14 TGTGCCAGCAGCTTTTGGGACACGACCTACAATGAGCAGTTCTTC CASSFWDTTYNEQFF
- TRBD2 TRBJ2-1 TRBV19 TGTGCCAGTAGTATTTCTGCGGGAGGGGCGGTCAATGAGCAGTTCTTC CASSISAGGAVNEQFF
- - TRBJ1-1 TRBV15 TGTGCCACCAGCATATTACAGGGTATAGGTGAAGCTTTCTTT CATSILQGIGEAFF
- - TRBJ2-3 TRBV23-1 TGCGCCAGCAGTCAAATCCCCTCATCGACAGATACGCAGTATTTT CASSQIPSSTDTQYF
- TRBD2 TRBJ2-7 TRBV19 TGTGCCAGTAGTACAGACCGACTAGCGGGAGTTTACGAGCAGTACTTC CASSTDRLAGVYEQYF
- - TRBJ1-2 TRBV4-3 TGCGCCAGCAGTCGTGACAGAGACTATGACTACACCTTC CASSRDRDYDYTF
- TRBD1 TRBJ2-7 TRBV19 TGTGCCTCAAGTATGGACAGGGGCGAGCAGTACTTC CASSMDRGEQYF
- - TRBJ2-6 TRBV6-5 TGTGCCAGCAGACGGACAACCTCTGGGGCCAACGTCCTGACTTTC CASRRTTSGANVLTF
once TRBD2 TRBJ2-3 TRBV7-9 TGTGCCAGCAGCCGCTCAGCGGGAGGGAGCACAGATACGCAGTATTTT CASSRSAGGSTDTQYF
- - TRBJ2-7 TRBV29-1 TGCAGCGTTGGACTTGCGGCCTCCTACGAGCAGTACTTC CSVGLAASYEQYF
- - TRBJ1-1 TRBV18 TGTGCCAGCTTTAGGGAAGGGGGAAGTCCCTTGGGAGCTTTCTTT CASFREGGSPLGAFF
- - TRBJ2-5 TRBV5-1 TGCGCCAGCAGCTTGACTCACAACCAAGAGACCCAGTACTTC CASSLTHNQETQYF
- - TRBJ2-2 TRBV7-3 TGTGCCAGCAGCTCCTATCCGCTAACCAGCCTCAACACCGGGGAGCTGTTTTTT CASSSYPLTSLNTGELFF
- - TRBJ2-7 TRBV7-3 TGTGCCAGCAGCTTGTACACCCCCTACGAGCAGTACTTC CASSLYTPYEQYF
- - TRBJ2-2 TRBV5-5 TGTGCCAGCAGCCTGAAGTGGGCTGGGGAGCTGTTTTTT CASSLKWAGELFF
- - TRBJ2-2 TRBV15 TGTGCCACCAGCAACCAGGGTAGTACCGGGGAGCTGTTTTTT CATSNQGSTGELFF